This T cell receptor beta chain was obtained from a study of blood T cell repertoires in COVID-19. This clone was detected once. Trimming left V 5 bases short and J 0 bases short, with 7 bases between. Germline V gene sequence: CDR1 SGHVS, CDR2 FQNEAQ. This CDR3 has 13 residues. The data were produced by immunoSEQ multiplex PCR, yet TCRdb's version contains in-frame clones alone and is incomplete. The sample contains around 40,000 clones, more than 80% of which appear only once. This sequence joins TRBV7-8 and TRBJ2-5; D call uncertain. The specimen sequenced was peripheral blood. The receptor was isolated from a man aged 30 to 39 with active or convalescent COVID-19. The CDR3 DNA reads TGTGCCAGCAGCCCCCGGTACCAAGAGACCCAGTACTTC. Amino acids: CASSPRYQETQYF.